These T cell receptor beta chains were read from a single sample in a study of CD8 T cells in Susac syndrome. TCRdb ran MiXCR on the immunoSEQ multiplex PCR reads and lists one entry per CDR3 protein. The table has about 140,000 distinct CDR3 sequences, roughly 95% seen once; the top ten hold less than 0.085%. The source material was CD4+ T cells from PBMCs. These receptors were obtained from a human donor with Susac syndrome. CDR3s include the opening cysteine and the closing phenylalanine or tryptophan. Fields, in order: V gene, J gene, D gene, clone size, CDR3 protein, CDR3 DNA. A D gene is named only where the DNA matches it firmly. A clone size is listed for some rows: how often the clone was seen (once, few, many), or a class if it is expanded.

v_gene: TRBV7-3; j_gene: TRBJ1-6; d_gene: NA; abundance: once; CDR3aa: CASSSNQDSPLHF; CDR3nt: TGTGCCAGCAGCTCCAATCAGGATTCACCCCTCCACTTT
v_gene: TRBV24-1; j_gene: TRBJ2-1; d_gene: NA; abundance: once; CDR3aa: CATSGPPFLFNEQFF; CDR3nt: TGTGCCACCAGTGGGCCCCCTTTTCTATTCAATGAGCAGTTCTTC
v_gene: TRBV13; j_gene: TRBJ2-1; d_gene: NA; abundance: few; CDR3aa: CASSRDYNEQFF; CDR3nt: TGTGCCAGCAGTCGAGACTACAATGAGCAGTTCTTC
v_gene: TRBV7-9; j_gene: TRBJ1-6; d_gene: NA; abundance: NA; CDR3aa: CASSGPDGELNSPLHF; CDR3nt: TGTGCCAGCAGCGGACCTGACGGGGAACTTAATTCACCCCTCCACTTT
v_gene: TRBV18; j_gene: TRBJ1-2; d_gene: NA; abundance: NA; CDR3aa: CASSPSGDYYGYTF; CDR3nt: TGTGCCAGCTCACCATCGGGGGACTACTATGGCTACACCTTC
v_gene: TRBV7-2; j_gene: TRBJ2-3; d_gene: NA; abundance: NA; CDR3aa: CASSFDRRDTQYF; CDR3nt: TGTGCCAGCAGCTTCGACCGGAGGGATACGCAGTATTTT
v_gene: TRBV6-2/TRBV6-3; j_gene: TRBJ2-3; d_gene: NA; abundance: NA; CDR3aa: CASSISGLSTDTQYF; CDR3nt: TGTGCCAGCAGTATATCGGGACTCAGCACAGATACGCAGTATTTT
v_gene: TRBV25-1; j_gene: TRBJ1-6; d_gene: NA; abundance: NA; CDR3aa: CATRQIYNSPLHF; CDR3nt: TGTGCCACCCGACAGATTTATAATTCACCCCTCCACTTT
v_gene: TRBV6-5; j_gene: TRBJ2-7; d_gene: NA; abundance: NA; CDR3aa: CASSNNNYEQYF; CDR3nt: TGTGCCAGCAGTAACAACAACTACGAGCAGTACTTC
v_gene: TRBV5-1; j_gene: TRBJ1-3; d_gene: NA; abundance: once; CDR3aa: CASSFAGAGNTIYF; CDR3nt: TGCGCCAGCAGCTTCGCGGGGGCTGGAAACACCATATATTTT
v_gene: TRBV20-1; j_gene: TRBJ2-5; d_gene: TRBD2; abundance: once; CDR3aa: CSAKREGETQYF; CDR3nt: TGCAGTGCCAAGCGGGAGGGTGAGACCCAGTACTTC
v_gene: TRBV9; j_gene: TRBJ2-7; d_gene: NA; abundance: NA; CDR3aa: CASSQMGSYEQYF; CDR3nt: TGTGCCAGCAGCCAAATGGGTTCCTACGAGCAGTACTTC
v_gene: TRBV20-1; j_gene: TRBJ1-2; d_gene: NA; abundance: NA; CDR3aa: CSAMGGTNYGYTF; CDR3nt: TGCAGTGCTATGGGCGGCACTAACTATGGCTACACCTTC
v_gene: TRBV2; j_gene: TRBJ2-5; d_gene: NA; abundance: NA; CDR3aa: CASEKILQETQYF; CDR3nt: TGTGCCAGCGAAAAGATCCTCCAAGAGACCCAGTACTTC
v_gene: TRBV6-2/TRBV6-3; j_gene: TRBJ1-1; d_gene: NA; abundance: NA; CDR3aa: CASSFPQGEAFF; CDR3nt: TGTGCCAGCAGTTTCCCCCAGGGCGAAGCTTTCTTT
v_gene: TRBV5-1; j_gene: TRBJ2-3; d_gene: NA; abundance: NA; CDR3aa: CASSYGVGTQYF; CDR3nt: TGCGCCAGCAGCTACGGAGTTGGTACGCAGTATTTT
v_gene: TRBV14; j_gene: TRBJ1-2; d_gene: NA; abundance: NA; CDR3aa: CASSHDLGGYGYTF; CDR3nt: TGTGCCAGCAGCCACGACCTCGGAGGCTATGGCTACACCTTC
v_gene: TRBV6-4; j_gene: TRBJ1-2; d_gene: NA; abundance: NA; CDR3aa: CASRPDGGLSNYGYTF; CDR3nt: TGTGCCAGCAGACCAGACGGAGGACTATCAAACTATGGCTACACCTTC
v_gene: TRBV12-3/TRBV12-4; j_gene: TRBJ1-4; d_gene: NA; abundance: NA; CDR3aa: CASSFGGGANEKLFF; CDR3nt: TGTGCCAGCAGCTTTGGGGGGGGCGCTAATGAAAAACTGTTTTTT
v_gene: TRBV12-3/TRBV12-4; j_gene: TRBJ2-3; d_gene: NA; abundance: NA; CDR3aa: CASSPSRVRSTDTQYF; CDR3nt: TGTGCCAGCAGTCCGTCCCGGGTTAGGAGCACAGATACGCAGTATTTT
v_gene: TRBV5-4; j_gene: TRBJ1-3; d_gene: NA; abundance: NA; CDR3aa: CASSWTPSGNTIYF; CDR3nt: TGTGCCAGCAGCTGGACGCCCTCTGGAAACACCATATATTTT
v_gene: TRBV7-8; j_gene: TRBJ2-5; d_gene: TRBD2; abundance: NA; CDR3aa: CASSRGRTQETQYF; CDR3nt: TGTGCCAGCAGCCGCGGGAGGACCCAAGAGACCCAGTACTTC
v_gene: TRBV15; j_gene: TRBJ2-1; d_gene: NA; abundance: NA; CDR3aa: CATSSQGSGEQFF; CDR3nt: TGTGCCACCAGCAGCCAGGGGAGCGGTGAGCAGTTCTTC
v_gene: TRBV9; j_gene: TRBJ2-7; d_gene: TRBD2; abundance: NA; CDR3aa: CASSPRPAGVNEQYF; CDR3nt: TGTGCCAGCAGCCCTCGTCCGGCGGGAGTAAACGAGCAGTACTTC
v_gene: TRBV3-1; j_gene: TRBJ2-1; d_gene: TRBD2; abundance: NA; CDR3aa: CATKGLAGTSSYNEQFF; CDR3nt: TGTGCCACTAAGGGGCTAGCGGGGACGAGCTCCTACAATGAGCAGTTCTTC
v_gene: TRBV2; j_gene: TRBJ2-3; d_gene: TRBD2; abundance: NA; CDR3aa: CASIPPGTSASTDTQYF; CDR3nt: TGTGCCAGCATCCCCCCTGGGACTAGCGCTAGCACAGATACGCAGTATTTT